This TCR beta chain was captured by sequencing in a study of CD8 T cells in ankylosing spondylitis (dated by TCRdb to 2015 to 2018). General notes on the study: T cell receptor beta repertoires were profiled in healthy donors and ankylosing spondylitis patients so that disease-linked TCR variants could be found. In total, the full study cohort was made up of over a hundred healthy donors and about two dozen ankylosing spondylitis patients. Peripheral blood was sampled, and synovial fluid was additionally collected from ankylosing spondylitis patients. Study-wide conclusions, independent of this receptor: Some TCR beta motif variants had previously been reported in synovial fluid and blood of reactive arthritis patients, which suggested common disease-initiation mechanisms. A TCR beta motif made up of several highly homologous amino acid variants appeared to be characteristic of blood from ankylosing spondylitis patients. The disease-linked clones were reported as significantly enriched in matched synovial fluid samples from ankylosing spondylitis patients. In peripheral blood, the disease-linked clones were found at relatively low frequencies and had a CD8+ phenotype.

As encoded in the germline V gene, CDR1 is SGHAT while CDR2 is FQNNGV. V was cut back by 5 bases and J by 2 bases, leaving a gap of 15 bases between them. Reading from cysteine to phenylalanine, the CDR3 counts 15 amino acids. Only the CDR3 DNA stays, 45 bases, in frame from base 1. Sequencing took place on an Illumina HiSeq 2500. Quantitative 5'-RACE with molecular barcodes was the method used to prepare the TCR beta libraries. As for the authors' bioinformatics: To identify disease-linked TCR variants, a new computational method was used, one built on a probabilistic model of VDJ rearrangement. Using fastp at Q25 and MiXCR, TCRdb reprocessed the public reads and kept productive beta chains. Every CDR3 protein is listed once, alongside the most common genes and DNA of its rows. The V and J calls come from TCRdb's annotation, not from the publication. Here the sample has approximately 150,000 distinct CDR3 sequences; 9.8% occur a single time. Approximately 16% of the sample lies in the top ten.

Details on this clonotype: No cognate antigen has been identified for it. Base qualities were left out, and no much larger clone turns up one base away.

The sequenced sample was blood, either unsorted or a sorted T cell fraction (not recorded which). This TCR was recovered from a female donor with ankylosing spondylitis or in good health (not recorded which). In this chain, TRBV11-2 is recombined with TRBJ1-2, with TRBD1 as a weak D call on 6 bases. The CDR3 corresponds to CASSPAGHTNYGYTF. The nucleotide sequence reads as follows: TGTGCCAGCAGCCCCGCGGGACACACAAACTATGGCTACACCTTC.